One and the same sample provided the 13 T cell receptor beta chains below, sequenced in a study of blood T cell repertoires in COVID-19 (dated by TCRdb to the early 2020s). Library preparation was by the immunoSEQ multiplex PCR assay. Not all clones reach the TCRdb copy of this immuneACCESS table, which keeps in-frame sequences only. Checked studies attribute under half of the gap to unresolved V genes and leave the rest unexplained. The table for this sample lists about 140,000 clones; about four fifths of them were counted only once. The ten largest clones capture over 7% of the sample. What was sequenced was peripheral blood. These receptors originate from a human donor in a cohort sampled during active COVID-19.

CDR3 in amino acids: CSASLQGSNQPQHF. The CDR3 DNA is TGCAGTGCTAGTCTTCAGGGTAGCAATCAGCCCCAGCATTTT. The rearrangement uses TRBV20-1 and TRBJ1-5; maybe TRBD1 (5 bases). Germline CDR1 DFQATT, CDR2 SNEGSKA (reference sequence). V was pared by 3 bases and J by 0 bases, with 9 bases between. The CDR3 runs 14 residues.

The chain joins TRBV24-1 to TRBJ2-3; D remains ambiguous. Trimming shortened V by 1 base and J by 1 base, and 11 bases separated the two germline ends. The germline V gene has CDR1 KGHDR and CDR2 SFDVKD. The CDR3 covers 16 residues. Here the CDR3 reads CATSDFVSSGTDTQYF. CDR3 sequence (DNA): TGTGCCACCAGTGATTTTGTCTCCTCGGGCACAGATACGCAGTATTTT.

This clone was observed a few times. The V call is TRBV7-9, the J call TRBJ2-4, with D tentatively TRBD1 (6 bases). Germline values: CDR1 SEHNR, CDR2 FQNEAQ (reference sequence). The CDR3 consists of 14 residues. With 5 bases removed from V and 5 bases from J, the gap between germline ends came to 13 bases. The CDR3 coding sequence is TGTGCCAGCAGCGTTACAGGGCCGCAAAACATTCAGTACTTC. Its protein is CASSVTGPQNIQYF.

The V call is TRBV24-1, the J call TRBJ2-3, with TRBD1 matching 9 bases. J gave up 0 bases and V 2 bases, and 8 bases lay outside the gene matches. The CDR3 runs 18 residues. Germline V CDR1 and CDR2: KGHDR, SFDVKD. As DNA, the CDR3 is TGTGCCACCAGTGATTCGGCGGACAGGGGTTCCAGCACAGATACGCAGTATTTT. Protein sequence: CATSDSADRGSSTDTQYF.

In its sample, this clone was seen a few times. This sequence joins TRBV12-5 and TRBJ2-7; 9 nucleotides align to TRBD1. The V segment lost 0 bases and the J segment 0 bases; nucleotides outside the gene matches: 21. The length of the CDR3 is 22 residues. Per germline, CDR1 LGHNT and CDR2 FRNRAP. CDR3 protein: CASGLVLPKLDRDRDPSYEQYF. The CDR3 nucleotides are TGTGCTAGTGGTTTGGTCCTTCCCAAATTAGACCGGGACAGGGATCCCTCCTACGAGCAGTACTTC.

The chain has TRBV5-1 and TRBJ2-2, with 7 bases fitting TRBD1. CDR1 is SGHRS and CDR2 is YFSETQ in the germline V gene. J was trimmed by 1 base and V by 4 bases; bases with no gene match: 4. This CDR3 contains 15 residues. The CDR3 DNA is TGCGCCAGCAGCCCTACAGGGGAGAACACCGGGGAGCTGTTTTTT. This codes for CASSPTGENTGELFF.

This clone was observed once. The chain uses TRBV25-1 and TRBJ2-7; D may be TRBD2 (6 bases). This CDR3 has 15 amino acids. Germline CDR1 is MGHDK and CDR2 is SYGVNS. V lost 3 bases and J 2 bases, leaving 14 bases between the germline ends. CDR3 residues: CASSESKGGTYEQYF. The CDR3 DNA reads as TGTGCCAGCAGTGAGTCGAAGGGAGGAACCTACGAGCAGTACTTC.

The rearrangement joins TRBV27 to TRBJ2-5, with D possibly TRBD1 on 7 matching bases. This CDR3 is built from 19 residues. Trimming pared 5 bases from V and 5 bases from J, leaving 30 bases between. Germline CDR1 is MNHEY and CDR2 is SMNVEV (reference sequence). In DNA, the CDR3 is TGTGCCAGCAGTCTCCTCAAAAGCGCGGGACAGAGAAGGGGGGAGACCCAGTACTTC. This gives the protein CASSLLKSAGQRRGETQYF.

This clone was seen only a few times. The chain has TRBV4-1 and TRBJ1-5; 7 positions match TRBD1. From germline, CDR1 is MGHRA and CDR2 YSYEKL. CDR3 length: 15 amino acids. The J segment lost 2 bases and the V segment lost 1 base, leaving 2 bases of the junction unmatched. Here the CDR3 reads CASSQGQGGNQPQHF. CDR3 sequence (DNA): TGCGCCAGCAGCCAAGGACAGGGAGGCAATCAGCCCCAGCATTTT.

CDR3 region: CASSPRGQGNQPQHF. The CDR3 DNA reads TGTGCCAGCAGCCCGAGGGGACAGGGGAATCAGCCCCAGCATTTT. This sequence joins TRBV5-6 and TRBJ1-5, with 10 bases that match TRBD1. V lost 4 bases and J lost 4; bases outside the gene matches: 5. Per the germline V gene, CDR1 is SGHDT and CDR2 is YYEEEE. This CDR3 comprises 15 residues.

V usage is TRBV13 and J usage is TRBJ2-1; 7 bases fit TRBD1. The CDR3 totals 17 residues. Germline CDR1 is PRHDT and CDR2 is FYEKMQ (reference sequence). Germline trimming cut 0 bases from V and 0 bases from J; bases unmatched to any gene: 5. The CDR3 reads CASSLGGQYRSYNEQFF. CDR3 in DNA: TGTGCCAGCAGCTTAGGGGGACAGTACCGCTCCTACAATGAGCAGTTCTTC.

The CDR3 sequence is CASKSGNSGANVLTF. In DNA, the CDR3 is TGTGCCAGTAAGTCGGGAAACTCTGGGGCCAACGTCCTGACTTTC. The V gene is TRBV19, the J gene TRBJ2-6; D may be TRBD2 (5 bases). Trimming took off 7 bases at V and 0 bases at J, with 10 bases between the two ends. The germline CDR1 and CDR2 sequences are LNHDA and SQIVND (reference sequence). This CDR3 contains 15 residues.

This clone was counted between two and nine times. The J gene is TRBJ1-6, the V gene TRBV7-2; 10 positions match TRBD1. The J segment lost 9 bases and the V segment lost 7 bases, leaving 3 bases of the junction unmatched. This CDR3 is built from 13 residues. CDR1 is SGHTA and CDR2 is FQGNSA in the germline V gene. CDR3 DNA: TGTGCCAGCAAGGGACAGGGGAGTTCACCCCTCCACTTT. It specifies CASKGQGSSPLHF.